This passage covers 11 T cell receptor beta chains from one sample sequenced in a study of CD4+ T cells in melanoma. Assay: immunoSEQ multiplex PCR; the TCRdb copy retains only in-frame clones and omits some. The sample contains over 6,500 clones, 50% to 75% of which appear only once. Sequencing was done on a sample of cells from a culture (not recorded whether cultured in vitro). The origin of the receptors is a human donor with melanoma.

Sample share makes this clone medium-sized. The genes are TRBV4-3 and TRBJ2-3; 8 bases line up with TRBD2. The CDR3 length is 14 residues. The V and J ends lost 4 bases and 3 bases, in that order; junction bases with no gene match: 3. The germline V gene has CDR1 LGHNA and CDR2 YSLEER. This CDR3 reads CASSPGGATDTQYF. The CDR3 DNA sequence: TGCGCCAGCAGCCCCGGGGGGGCGACAGATACGCAGTATTTT.

A few counts support this clone. J is TRBJ2-7 and V is TRBV21-1; the D call TRBD2 from the table was never checked on the DNA. TRBV21-1 is a documented pseudogene. The CDR3 is 14 residues long. CDR3 protein: CASRTTHRTYEQYF. Written as DNA, the CDR3 is TGTGCCAGCCGTACTACCCATCGGACCTACGAGCAGTACTTC.

This chain links TRBV11-2 with TRBJ1-1, with 7 bases that match TRBD1. Germline V gene sequence: CDR1 SGHAT, CDR2 FQNNGV. The CDR3 loop spans 16 amino acids. V shed 5 bases, J shed 0 bases, and the junction held 9 bases outside the gene matches. The CDR3 DNA reads as TGTGCCAGCAGCCGAGGGGGCAGAATCATGAACACTGAAGCTTTCTTT. This codes for CASSRGGRIMNTEAFF.

In its sample, this clone is large. The J gene is TRBJ2-1, the V gene TRBV19, with D possibly TRBD1 on 5 matching bases. Germline CDR1 LNHDA, CDR2 SQIVND (reference sequence). The V end was cut by 7 bases, the J end by 4 bases, with 5 bases between. The CDR3 contains 11 residues. CDR3 residues: CASKGYNEQFF. The CDR3 DNA follows: TGTGCCAGTAAGGGGTACAATGAGCAGTTCTTC.

V and J are TRBV5-1 and TRBJ2-1; 7 bases are shared with TRBD1. Per the germline V gene, CDR1 is SGHRS and CDR2 is YFSETQ. CDR3 length: 14 amino acids. V shed 0 bases, J shed 8 bases, and the junction held 5 bases outside the gene matches. This CDR3 reads CASSLGQGVDEQFF. Written as DNA, the CDR3 is TGCGCCAGCAGCTTGGGCCAGGGGGTCGATGAGCAGTTCTTC.

The rearrangement links TRBV3-1 (or the pseudogene TRBV3-2) to TRBJ2-7; D is ambiguous. From germline, CDR1 is LGHDT and CDR2 YNNKEL (reference sequence). CDR3 length equals 15 residues. Trimming pared 5 bases from V and 5 bases from J, leaving 19 bases between. The CDR3 DNA reads as TGTGCCAGCAGCGGGTCAACTTTCGTGTTAGACGAGCAGTACTTC. Protein: CASSGSTFVLDEQYF.

The chain combines TRBV7-8 with TRBJ1-1; D ambiguous. CDR1 SGHVS and CDR2 FQNEAQ come from the germline V gene. V was pared by 5 bases and J by 0 bases, with 10 bases between. This CDR3 is 14 amino acids long. The CDR3, as DNA: TGTGCCAGCAGCCGAGGGCTAATGAACACTGAAGCTTTCTTT. Its protein product is CASSRGLMNTEAFF.

This clone was recorded once. The rearrangement uses TRBV9 and TRBJ1-6; D is unclear. The germline V gene has CDR1 SGDLS and CDR2 YYNGEE. The CDR3 extends over 14 amino acids. V was trimmed by 7 bases and J by 1 base, leaving 9 bases between them. CDR3 region: CASEPGSYNSPLHF. Written as DNA, the CDR3 is TGTGCCAGCGAGCCGGGATCCTATAATTCACCCCTCCACTTT.

This chain joins TRBV7-9 and TRBJ2-1; TRBD1 agrees at 10 bases. V dropped 5 bases and J dropped 5; count of bases not matched to a gene: 12. CDR3 length: 17 amino acids. Germline V gene sequence: CDR1 SEHNR, CDR2 FQNEAQ (reference sequence). The DNA for the CDR3 is TGTGCCAGCAGCCCCTACCTGGGGGGACAGGGGAACAATGAGCAGTTCTTC. As protein: CASSPYLGGQGNNEQFF. Variable domain in full (rest from reference TRBV7-9 and TRBJ2-1): DTGVSQNPRHKITKRGQNVTFRCDPISEHNRLYWYRQTLGQGPEFLTYFQNEAQLEKSRLLSDRFSAERPKGSFSTLEIQRTEQGDSAMYLCASSPYLGGQGNNEQFFGPGTRLTVL.

The J gene is TRBJ1-1, the V gene TRBV6-5; weak D call: TRBD1 (6 bases). Trimming pared 2 bases from V and 4 bases from J, leaving 17 bases between. Looked up from germline, CDR1 is MNHEY and CDR2 is SVGAGI. The CDR3 is made up of 16 amino acids. The CDR3 loop is CASSYAGGAGGTEAFF. In DNA form, the CDR3 reads TGTGCCAGCAGTTACGCGGGGGGGGCAGGAGGCACTGAAGCTTTCTTT.

The chain is built from TRBV9 and TRBJ2-3, with 7 positions matching TRBD1. Per the germline V gene, CDR1 is SGDLS and CDR2 is YYNGEE. With 5 bases clipped from V and 2 bases from J, the junction kept 11 bases outside the gene matches. CDR3 length equals 16 residues. CDR3 sequence: CASSGNDRAITDTQYF. In nucleotides, the CDR3 is TGTGCCAGCAGTGGAAATGACAGGGCCATCACAGATACGCAGTATTTT. The whole variable domain, remainder taken from reference TRBV9 and TRBJ2-3, is DSGVTQTPKHLITATGQRVTLRCSPRSGDLSVYWYQQSLDQGLQFLIQYYNGEERAKGNILERFSAQQFPDLHSELNLSSLELGDSALYFCASSGNDRAITDTQYFGPGTRLTVL.